This T cell receptor (beta chain) derives from a study of beta chain features in type 1 diabetes. Study observations and caveats: Possibly, sequencing cDNA over-represented cells that had high TCR expression levels.

This CDR3 spans 17 amino acids. The ends lost 2 bases at V and 1 base at J; junction bases unmatched: 5. Germline lookup yields CDR1 MGHDK and CDR2 SYGVNS. All of the isolated RNA was reverse transcribed, so expressed TCRB transcripts were sequenced. Sequencing used immunoSEQ multiplex PCR; TCRdb keeps in-frame clones, though not all of them. The table has 500,000 to 700,000 clones, around a sixth seen once. To note about this clone: The antigen is unknown.

Material for sequencing was naive CD4+ T cells from blood. The source is a man younger than 30 in good health. This chain uses TRBV25-1 with TRBJ2-5, with TRBD2 identical over 12 bases. The CDR3 sequence is CASSEGLAGPSQETQYF. Here the CDR3 DNA reads TGTGCCAGCAGTGAAGGACTAGCGGGGCCATCCCAAGAGACCCAGTACTTC.